This TCR beta chain was captured in a study of blood T cell repertoires in COVID-19. Overall study: T cells, B-cell-depleted T cells, or PBMCs provided the cDNA or gDNA that served as material.

The CDR3 has 12 residues. Trimming pared 4 bases from V and 8 bases from J, leaving 12 bases between. Per germline, CDR1 SGHRS and CDR2 YFSETQ. The protocol was immunoSEQ multiplex PCR, while the TCRdb copy is restricted to in-frame clones and leaves out a portion. Of around 440,000 clones in the sample, approximately 88% are singletons; the top ten hold 10% to 15%. The V and J genes are TRBV5-1 and TRBJ1-1; a possible D gene is TRBD1 (6 bases). This TCR was sampled from a woman aged 45 to 65 with COVID-19, enrolled during active disease. Sequencing used peripheral blood. CDR3 sequence reads: CASSPDRFEAFF. The CDR3 bases are TGCGCCAGCAGCCCGGACAGATTCGAAGCTTTCTTT.